Shown below are 5 T cell receptor beta chains from a single sample sequenced in a study of technical replicates of blood from a few donors. Here immunoSEQ multiplex PCR was the method, and the copy in TCRdb shows in-frame clones only, minus some. The sample has more than 80,000 clones, roughly 95% seen once. The sequenced sample consisted of T cells isolated from PBMCs. All receptors derive from a human donor in good health.

The rearrangement uses TRBV5-1 and TRBJ2-5, with D hard to call. V lost 0 bases to trimming and J lost 3 bases, with 12 bases between them. This CDR3 region has 15 residues. Germline V lookup: CDR1 SGHRS, CDR2 YFSETQ. The CDR3: CASSLGAVLEETQYF. In DNA, the CDR3 is TGCGCCAGCAGCTTGGGGGCCGTCCTTGAAGAGACCCAGTACTTC.

The chain combines TRBV5-6 with TRBJ2-3; 10 bases line up with TRBD1. The CDR3 extends over 19 amino acids. Per germline, CDR1 SGHDT and CDR2 YYEEEE. After removal of 4 bases from V and 1 base from J, the junction contained 15 bases not matched to a gene. This chain's CDR3 is CASSKTGQGVQFGTDTQYF. The CDR3 nucleotides read TGTGCCAGCAGCAAAACCGGACAGGGGGTTCAGTTTGGCACAGATACGCAGTATTTT.

The CDR3 region has the DNA TGTGCCAGCAGCCAAGACCCCAGAGGGGGTCAGCCCCAGCATTTT. Protein sequence: CASSQDPRGGQPQHF. The chain carries TRBV4-2 and TRBJ1-5, with D perhaps TRBD1 (6 bases). V was shortened by 0 bases and J by 6 bases, with 12 bases between the two germline ends. Germline V gives CDR1 LGHNA, CDR2 YNFKEQ. The CDR3 consists of 15 residues.

This clone was found once. The genes are TRBV11-2 and TRBJ1-2, with 9 bases lining up with TRBD1. The CDR3 sequence is 16 residues long. V gave up 0 bases and J gave up 4 bases; unmatched junction bases: 6. Per the germline V gene, CDR1 is SGHAT and CDR2 is FQNNGV. CDR3 DNA sequence: TGTGCCAGCAGCTTAGACCGAAGGACAGGGGCCTATGGCTACACCTTC. It encodes CASSLDRRTGAYGYTF.

The chain carries TRBV7-6 and TRBJ2-5; 7 positions agree with TRBD1. Trimming at V came to 3 bases and at J to 8 bases, leaving 6 bases not matched to a gene. Germline CDR1 and CDR2: SGHVS and FNYEAQ. The CDR3 has 13 amino acids. DNA of the CDR3: TGTGCCAGCAGCTTTGGACAGGCCTCAACCCAGTACTTC. Residues: CASSFGQASTQYF.